This T cell receptor (beta chain) was profiled in a study of T cells in narcolepsy. For the study at large: Patients with NT1 or NT2 and healthy control donors were enrolled.

TCRdb's copy holds only in-frame clones and misses some; the assay was immunoSEQ multiplex PCR. The table records 25,000 to 35,000 clones, approximately 80% of them present only once. Regarding this clone: Its antigen is still unknown.

Points from the study as a whole: Autoreactive HCRT-specific and TRIB2-specific clonotypes were marked in same-patient CSF-versus-blood CD4+ comparisons. Healthy controls reportedly lacked the autoreactive clonotypes serially found in patients' blood.

The CDR3 consists of 15 residues. V lost 3 bases to trimming and J lost 0 bases, with 9 bases between them. Looked up from germline, CDR1 is LNHDA and CDR2 is SQIVND (reference sequence). Sample: CD45RA- memory CD4+ T cells from PBMCs. This chain uses TRBV19 with TRBJ2-4; D gene unclear. The sequence was collected from a human donor with narcolepsy. The CDR3 loop reads CASSISGKAKNIQYF. For the CDR3, the DNA is TGTGCCAGTAGTATTTCAGGAAAAGCCAAAAACATTCAGTACTTC. Complete variable domain (other parts from reference TRBV19 and TRBJ2-4): DGGITQSPKYLFRKEGQNVTLSCEQNLNHDAMYWYRQDPGQGLRLIYYSQIVNDFQKGDIAEGYSVSREKKESFPLTVTSAQKNPTAFYLCASSISGKAKNIQYFGAGTRLSVL.